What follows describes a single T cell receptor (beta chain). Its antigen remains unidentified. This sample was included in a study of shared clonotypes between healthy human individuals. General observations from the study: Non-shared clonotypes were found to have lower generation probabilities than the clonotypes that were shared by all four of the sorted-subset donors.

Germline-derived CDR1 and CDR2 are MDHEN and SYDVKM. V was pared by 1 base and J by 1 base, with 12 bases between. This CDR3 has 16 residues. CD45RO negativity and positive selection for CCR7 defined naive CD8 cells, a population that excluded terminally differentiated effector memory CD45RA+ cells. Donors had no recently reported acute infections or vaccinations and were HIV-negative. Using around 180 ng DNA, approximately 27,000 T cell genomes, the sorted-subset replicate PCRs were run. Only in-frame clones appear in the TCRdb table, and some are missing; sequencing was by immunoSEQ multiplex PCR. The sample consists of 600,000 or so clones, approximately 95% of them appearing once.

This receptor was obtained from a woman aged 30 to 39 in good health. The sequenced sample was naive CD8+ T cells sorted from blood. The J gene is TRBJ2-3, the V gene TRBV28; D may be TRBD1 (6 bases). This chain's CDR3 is CASSLFLGAGTDTQYF. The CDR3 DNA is TGTGCCAGCAGTTTATTTCTGGGGGCGGGCACAGATACGCAGTATTTT.